The text below deals with one T cell receptor beta chain. With 3 bases removed from V and 10 bases from J, the gap between germline ends came to 10 bases. This CDR3 has 12 amino acids. Germline V lookup: CDR1 LNHDA, CDR2 SQIVND (reference sequence). Only CD45RO-negative cells positively selected for CCR7 counted as naive CD8 cells, so terminally differentiated effector memory CD45RA+ cells were excluded. Adults of Caucasian background living in Nashville, Tennessee made up all donors. These data originate in a study of shared clonotypes between healthy human individuals. Across the study: Researchers assigned three CD4 naive, three CD4 memory, two CD8 naive and one CD8 memory plate to each donor.

Produced via immunoSEQ multiplex PCR; TCRdb's table is partial and in-frame only. The repertoire holds 700,000 to 950,000 clones, with roughly 96% as singletons. The gene calls are TRBV19 and TRBJ2-1; possibly TRBD1 or TRBD2 for D (5 bases each). The sample was naive CD8+ T cells sorted from blood. The receptor was derived from a young man in good health. The CDR3 bases are TGTGCCAGTAGTATGGTACGGGACGAGCAGTTCTTC. It encodes CASSMVRDEQFF.